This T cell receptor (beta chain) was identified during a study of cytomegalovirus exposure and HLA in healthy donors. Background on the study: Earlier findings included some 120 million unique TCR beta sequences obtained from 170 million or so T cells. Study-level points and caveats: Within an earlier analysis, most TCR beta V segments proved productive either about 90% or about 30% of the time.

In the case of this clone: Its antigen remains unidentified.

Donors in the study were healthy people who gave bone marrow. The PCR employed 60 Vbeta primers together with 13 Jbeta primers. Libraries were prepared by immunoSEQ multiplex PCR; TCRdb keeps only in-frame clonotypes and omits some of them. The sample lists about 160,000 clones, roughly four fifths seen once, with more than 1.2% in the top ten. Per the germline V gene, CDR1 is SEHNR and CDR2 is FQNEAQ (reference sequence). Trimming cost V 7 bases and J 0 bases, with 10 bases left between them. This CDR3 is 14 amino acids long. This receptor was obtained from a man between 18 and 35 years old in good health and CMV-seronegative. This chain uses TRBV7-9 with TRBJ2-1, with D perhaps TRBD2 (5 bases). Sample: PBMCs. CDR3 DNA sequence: TGTGCCAGCATTGAGGGATACTCCTACAATGAGCAGTTCTTC. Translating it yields CASIEGYSYNEQFF.